Listed here are 15 T cell receptor beta chains from one sample, sequenced in a study of Graves' ophthalmopathy and Graves' hyperthyroidism. For repertoire sequencing, the TCR beta CDR3 regions were amplified from RNA transcripts. An opening RT-PCR round employed HTBI primers and preceded a second-round multiplex PCR. TCRdb independently ran MiXCR on the multiplex PCR reads; one entry per CDR3 protein. The sample consists of about 390,000 distinct CDR3 sequences, approximately 15% of them appearing once. The source material was peripheral blood. The receptors shown here come from a woman under 30 with stable Graves' hyperthyroidism.

In its sample, this clonotype was seen many times. The J gene is TRBJ1-2, the V gene TRBV10-3; D not resolved. Germline CDR1 and CDR2: ENHRY and SYGVKD. The CDR3 extends over 16 amino acids. V was clipped by 4 bases and J by 1 base, with 16 bases between them. CDR3 nucleotides: TGTGCCATCAGTGTTCTAAGCGGTAGCCTTAACTATGGCTACACCTTC. It codes for CAISVLSGSLNYGYTF.

This clonotype has ten or more counts. V usage is TRBV12-3 or TRBV12-4 and J usage is TRBJ1-1; D gene ambiguous. V was clipped by 6 bases and J by 6 bases, with 14 bases between them. The CDR3 has 13 residues. DNA for the CDR3: TGTGCCAGCAGCTTGATCCGGGTTTCTGAAGCTTTCTTT. It encodes CASSLIRVSEAFF.

This clonotype was seen at least ten times. The chain recombines TRBV2 with TRBJ2-2; D unresolved. Germline V gene sequence: CDR1 SNHLY, CDR2 FYNNEI. V was pared by 6 bases and J by 0 bases, with 14 bases between. The CDR3 contains 16 residues. The CDR3 reads CASRLQDGTNTGELFF. The CDR3 nucleotides are TGTGCCAGCAGGCTTCAGGACGGAACGAACACCGGGGAGCTGTTTTTT.

The J gene is TRBJ1-1, the V gene TRBV6-5; D not certain. The CDR3 consists of 15 residues. Between the trimmed V and J ends, which lost 2 bases and 0 bases, there was a span of 10 bases. Germline assignment: CDR1 MNHEY and CDR2 SVGAGI. DNA of the CDR3: TGTGCCAGCAGTTACAGGCGGACCATGAACACTGAAGCTTTCTTT. It translates to CASSYRRTMNTEAFF.

The rearrangement joins TRBV15 to TRBJ1-6; D not resolved. CDR3 length: 14 residues. The germline CDR1 and CDR2 sequences are LNHNV and YYDKDF (reference sequence). Trimming removed 0 bases at V and 10 bases at J, with 10 bases between. The CDR3 loop reads CATSRDADRSPLHF. CDR3 in DNA: TGTGCCACCAGCAGAGACGCCGATAGGTCACCCCTCCACTTT.

The V gene is TRBV11-2, the J gene TRBJ2-5; 11 bases agree with TRBD2. This CDR3 is 19 amino acids long. Trimming at V came to 5 bases and at J to 4 bases, leaving 18 bases not matched to a gene. The germline gives CDR1 SGHAT, CDR2 FQNNGV. Here the CDR3 DNA reads TGTGCCAGCAGCCGCACTAGCGGGAGACCTCTGAACCTCCCAGAGACCCAGTACTTC. Residues: CASSRTSGRPLNLPETQYF.

This clonotype has ten or more counts. The CDR3 DNA sequence: TGTGCCAGCTCACCGGTCGGGGGGCGGGGTGAAGCTTTCTTT. Translating it yields CASSPVGGRGEAFF. V is TRBV18 and J is TRBJ1-1; D is possibly TRBD1 (6 bases). Trimming stripped 3 bases from V and 7 bases from J, with 15 bases between. The length of the CDR3 is 14 residues. Germline V gene data show CDR1 as KGHSH and CDR2 as LQKENI.

This clonotype was observed a handful of times. A much larger clone differs by one base, so this may be a read error. The genes are TRBV19 and TRBJ2-5; the match to TRBD1 covers 9 bases. The CDR3 extends over 15 amino acids. The germline V gene has CDR1 LNHDA and CDR2 SQIVND (reference sequence). The CDR3 sequence is CASSPDRGVGETKYF. CDR3 bases: TGTGCCAGTAGTCCGGACAGGGGAGTGGGCGAGACCAAGTACTTC.

This clonotype has a count of ten or more. The chain combines TRBV6-5 with TRBJ1-2; D possibly corresponds to TRBD1 (5 bases). This CDR3 region has 13 residues. Germline CDR1 is MNHEY and CDR2 is SVGAGI. V was pared by 2 bases and J by 6 bases, with 10 bases between. CDR3 region: CASSYDRVNGYTF. In nucleotides, the CDR3 is TGTGCCAGCAGTTACGACAGAGTGAATGGCTACACCTTC.

The genes are TRBV19 and TRBJ2-4; TRBD2 might be the D (6 bases). The germline V and J ends were trimmed by 0 bases and 2 bases, with 17 bases remaining between them. In germline, CDR1 is LNHDA, CDR2 SQIVND (reference sequence). CDR3 length: 18 residues. In DNA form, the CDR3 reads TGTGCCAGTAGTATAGATCTTGGGGGGATTGAGACCAAAAACATTCAGTACTTC. It translates to CASSIDLGGIETKNIQYF.

There are many counts of this clonotype. The V gene is TRBV15, the J gene TRBJ1-6; D is uncertain. V lost 1 base to trimming and J lost 2 bases, with 3 bases between them. Germline V gene sequence: CDR1 LNHNV, CDR2 YYDKDF (reference sequence). The CDR3 has 14 residues. CDR3 sequence reads: CATSRVAYNSPLHF. CDR3 coding DNA: TGTGCCACCAGCAGAGTGGCCTATAATTCACCCCTCCACTTT.

This clonotype was seen many times. V is TRBV6-1 and J is TRBJ1-3; D is unclear. The germline gives CDR1 MNHNS, CDR2 SASEGT. With 3 bases removed from V and 7 bases from J, the gap between germline ends came to 16 bases. The CDR3 runs 15 residues. For the CDR3, the DNA is TGTGCCAGCAGTGATACGGGTTGGCGGTGGAACACCATATATTTT. This gives the protein CASSDTGWRWNTIYF.

This clonotype was detected ten times or more. The rearrangement links TRBV5-1 to TRBJ2-7; a weak D match, TRBD1 (6 bases). The germline V gene encodes CDR1 SGHRS and CDR2 YFSETQ. There are 14 residues in the CDR3. Trimming removed 3 bases at V and 6 bases at J, with 16 bases between. In nucleotides, the CDR3 is TGCGCCAGCAGCTCCAGGGGCCCAGTACGCGAGCAGTACTTC. Translated, it gives CASSSRGPVREQYF.

This clonotype was counted many times. The gene calls are TRBV24-1 and TRBJ2-6; no reliable D call. Germline CDR1 KGHDR, CDR2 SFDVKD. The CDR3 runs to 19 residues. The V and J ends lost 1 base and 0 bases respectively, with 15 bases between them. The CDR3 protein is CATSDFTRAVVSGANVLTF. DNA for the CDR3: TGTGCCACCAGTGATTTTACTCGGGCCGTGGTCTCTGGGGCCAACGTCCTGACTTTC.

This clonotype has a count of ten or more. The chain combines TRBV19 with TRBJ1-2; 9 bases are a match to TRBD1. Germline V lookup: CDR1 LNHDA, CDR2 SQIVND (reference sequence). CDR3 length: 15 residues. The trim removed 5 bases at V and 7 bases at J, leaving 11 bases unmatched. The CDR3 reads CASSPTGTGRSGYTF. The CDR3 coding sequence is TGTGCCAGTAGTCCAACCGGGACAGGGCGCTCTGGCTACACCTTC.